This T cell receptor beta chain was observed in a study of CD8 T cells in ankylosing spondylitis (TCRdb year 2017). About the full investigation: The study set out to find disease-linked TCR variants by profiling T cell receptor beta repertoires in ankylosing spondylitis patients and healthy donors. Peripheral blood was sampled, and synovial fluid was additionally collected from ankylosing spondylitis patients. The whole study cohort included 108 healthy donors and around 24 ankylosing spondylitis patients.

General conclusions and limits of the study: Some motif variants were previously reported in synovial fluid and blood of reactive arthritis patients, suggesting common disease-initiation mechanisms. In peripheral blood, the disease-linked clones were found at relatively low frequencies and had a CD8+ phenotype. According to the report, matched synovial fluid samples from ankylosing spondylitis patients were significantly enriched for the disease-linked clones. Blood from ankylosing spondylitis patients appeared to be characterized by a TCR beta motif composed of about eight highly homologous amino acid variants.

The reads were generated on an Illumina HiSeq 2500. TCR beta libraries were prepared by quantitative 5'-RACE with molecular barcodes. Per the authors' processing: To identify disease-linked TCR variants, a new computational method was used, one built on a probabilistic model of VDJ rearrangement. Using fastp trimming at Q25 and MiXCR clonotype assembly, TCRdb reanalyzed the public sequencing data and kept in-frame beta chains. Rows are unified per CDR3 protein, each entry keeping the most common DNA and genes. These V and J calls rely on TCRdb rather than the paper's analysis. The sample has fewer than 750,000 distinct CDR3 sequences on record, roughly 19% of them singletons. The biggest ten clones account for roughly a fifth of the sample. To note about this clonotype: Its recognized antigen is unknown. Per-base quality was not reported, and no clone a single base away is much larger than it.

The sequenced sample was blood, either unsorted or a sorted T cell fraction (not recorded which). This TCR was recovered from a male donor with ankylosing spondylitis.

The nucleotide sequence reads as follows: TGTGCCAGCAAACGGGACCAGCCGGGGATTAGCAATCAGCCCCAGCATTTT. Translated, this gives CASKRDQPGISNQPQHF. The rearrangement joined TRBV6-2 or TRBV6-3 to TRBJ1-5; possibly the D gene is TRBD1, per 5 matching bases. The CDR3 runs 17 amino acids, cysteine and phenylalanine included. The CDR3 DNA has 51 bases and is translated from base 1. CDR1 and CDR2, looked up from the germline V gene, are MNHEY and SVGEGT. Between the V and J ends, shortened by 7 bases and 0 bases respectively, the junction contains 19 bases.